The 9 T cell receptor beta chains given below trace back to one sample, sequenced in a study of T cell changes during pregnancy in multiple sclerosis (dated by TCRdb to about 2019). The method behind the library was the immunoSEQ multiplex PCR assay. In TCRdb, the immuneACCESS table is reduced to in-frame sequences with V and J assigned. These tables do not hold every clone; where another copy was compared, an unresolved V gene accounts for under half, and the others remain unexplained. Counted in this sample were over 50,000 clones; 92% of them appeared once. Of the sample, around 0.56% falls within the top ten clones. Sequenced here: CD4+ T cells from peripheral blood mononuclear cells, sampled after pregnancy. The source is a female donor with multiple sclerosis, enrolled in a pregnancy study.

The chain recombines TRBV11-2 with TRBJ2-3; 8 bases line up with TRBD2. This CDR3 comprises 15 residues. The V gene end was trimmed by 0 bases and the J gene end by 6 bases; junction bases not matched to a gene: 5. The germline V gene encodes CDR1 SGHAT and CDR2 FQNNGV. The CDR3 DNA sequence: TGTGCCAGCAGCTTAGATCGGTCTAGCGGGGATACGCAGTATTTT. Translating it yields CASSLDRSSGDTQYF.

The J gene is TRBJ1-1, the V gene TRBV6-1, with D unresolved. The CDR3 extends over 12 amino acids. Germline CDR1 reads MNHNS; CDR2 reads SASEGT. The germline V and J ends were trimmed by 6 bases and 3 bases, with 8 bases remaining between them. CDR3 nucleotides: TGTGCCAGCAGGGTAGGAGACACTGAAGCTTTCTTT. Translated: CASRVGDTEAFF.

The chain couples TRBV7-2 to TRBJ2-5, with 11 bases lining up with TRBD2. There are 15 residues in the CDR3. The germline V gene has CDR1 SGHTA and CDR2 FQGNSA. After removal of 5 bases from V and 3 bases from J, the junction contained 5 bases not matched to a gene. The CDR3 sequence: CASSKQTSGEETQYF. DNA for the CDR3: TGTGCCAGCAGCAAACAGACTAGCGGGGAAGAGACCCAGTACTTC.

The CDR3 region has the DNA TGTGCCAGCAGTTACCGGGACAGCTACGAGCAGTACTTC. Translating it yields CASSYRDSYEQYF. V usage is TRBV6-5 and J usage is TRBJ2-7, with TRBD1 matching 7 bases. In germline, CDR1 is MNHEY, CDR2 SVGAGI. With V trimmed by 2 bases and J by 3 bases, 1 base remained unmatched. The CDR3 runs 13 residues.

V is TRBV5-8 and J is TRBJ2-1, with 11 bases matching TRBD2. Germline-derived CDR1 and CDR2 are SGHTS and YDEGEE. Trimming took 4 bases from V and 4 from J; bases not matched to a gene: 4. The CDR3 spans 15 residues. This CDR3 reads CASSPGLAGYNEQFF. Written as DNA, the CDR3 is TGTGCCAGCAGCCCAGGACTAGCGGGTTACAATGAGCAGTTCTTC. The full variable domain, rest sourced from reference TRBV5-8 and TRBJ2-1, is EAGVTQSPTHLIKTRGQQATLRCSPISGHTSVYWYQQALGLGLQFLLWYDEGEERNRGNFPPRFSGRQFPNYSSELNVNALELEDSALYLCASSPGLAGYNEQFFGPGTRLTVL.

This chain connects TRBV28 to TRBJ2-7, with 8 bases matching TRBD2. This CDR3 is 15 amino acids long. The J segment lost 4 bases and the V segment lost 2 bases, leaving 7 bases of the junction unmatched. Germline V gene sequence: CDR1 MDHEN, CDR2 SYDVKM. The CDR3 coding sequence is TGTGCCAGCAGTTTAGGGTTAGCGGGACGGTACGAGCAGTACTTC. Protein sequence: CASSLGLAGRYEQYF.

In DNA form, the CDR3 reads TGCAGCGTTGTCCGACAGGGAGAGAACACTGAAGCTTTCTTT. It codes for CSVVRQGENTEAFF. The chain uses TRBV29-1 and TRBJ1-1, with 7 bases fitting TRBD1. This CDR3 is built from 14 residues. J lost 1 base, V lost 4 bases, and 6 bases had no gene match. Germline assignment: CDR1 SQVTM and CDR2 ANQGSEA.

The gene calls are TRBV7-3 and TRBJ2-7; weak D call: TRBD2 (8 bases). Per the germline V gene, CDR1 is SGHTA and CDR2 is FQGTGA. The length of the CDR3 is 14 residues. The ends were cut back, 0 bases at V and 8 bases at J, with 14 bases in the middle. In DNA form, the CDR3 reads TGTGCCAGCAGCTTAACTAGCGGGGACAGCAAGCAGTACTTC. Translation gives CASSLTSGDSKQYF.

CDR3 sequence (DNA): TGTGCCAGCAGTCTCTACACAGGGGTCCCTGAAGCTTTCTTT. As protein: CASSLYTGVPEAFF. The chain uses TRBV28 and TRBJ1-1; 7 bases agree with TRBD1. V dropped 5 bases and J dropped 6; count of bases not matched to a gene: 9. CDR3 size: 14 residues. Germline values: CDR1 MDHEN, CDR2 SYDVKM.